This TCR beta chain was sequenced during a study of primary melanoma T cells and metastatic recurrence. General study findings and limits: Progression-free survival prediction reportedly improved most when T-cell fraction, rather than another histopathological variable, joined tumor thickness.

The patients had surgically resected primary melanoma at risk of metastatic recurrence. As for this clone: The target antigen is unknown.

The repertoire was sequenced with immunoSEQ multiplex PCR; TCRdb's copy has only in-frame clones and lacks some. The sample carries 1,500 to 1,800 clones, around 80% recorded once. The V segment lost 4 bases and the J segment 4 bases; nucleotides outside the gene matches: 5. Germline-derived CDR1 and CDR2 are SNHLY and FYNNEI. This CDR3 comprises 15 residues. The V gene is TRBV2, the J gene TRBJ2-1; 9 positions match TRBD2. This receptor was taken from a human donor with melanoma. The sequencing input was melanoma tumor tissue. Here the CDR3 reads CASSVRGGAYNEQFF. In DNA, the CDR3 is TGTGCCAGCAGTGTGCGGGGGGGAGCGTACAATGAGCAGTTCTTC. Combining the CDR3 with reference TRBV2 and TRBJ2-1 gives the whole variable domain EPEVTQTPSHQVTQMGQEVILRCVPISNHLYFYWYRQILGQKVEFLVSFYNNEISEKSEIFDDQFSVERPDGSNFTLKIRSTKLEDSAMYFCASSVRGGAYNEQFFGPGTRLTVL.